The entry below gives a single TCR beta chain sequence along with its context. The sample comes from a study of T cell changes during pregnancy in multiple sclerosis. The V end was cut by 4 bases, the J end by 4 bases, with 12 bases between. The CDR3 extends over 14 amino acids. The germline V gene encodes CDR1 SGHNT and CDR2 YYREEE (reference sequence). The data were produced by immunoSEQ multiplex PCR, yet TCRdb's version contains in-frame clones alone and is incomplete. The sample shows tens of thousands of clones, 75% to 95% of them seen only once. The sequence derives from a female donor with multiple sclerosis, enrolled in a pregnancy study. The rearrangement uses TRBV5-4 and TRBJ1-5, with a possible D match to TRBD1 (6 bases). The sequences come from peripheral blood, collected in the second trimester of pregnancy. CDR3 residues: CASSDTGSNQPQHF. For the CDR3, the DNA is TGTGCCAGCAGCGATACAGGGTCTAATCAGCCCCAGCATTTT.